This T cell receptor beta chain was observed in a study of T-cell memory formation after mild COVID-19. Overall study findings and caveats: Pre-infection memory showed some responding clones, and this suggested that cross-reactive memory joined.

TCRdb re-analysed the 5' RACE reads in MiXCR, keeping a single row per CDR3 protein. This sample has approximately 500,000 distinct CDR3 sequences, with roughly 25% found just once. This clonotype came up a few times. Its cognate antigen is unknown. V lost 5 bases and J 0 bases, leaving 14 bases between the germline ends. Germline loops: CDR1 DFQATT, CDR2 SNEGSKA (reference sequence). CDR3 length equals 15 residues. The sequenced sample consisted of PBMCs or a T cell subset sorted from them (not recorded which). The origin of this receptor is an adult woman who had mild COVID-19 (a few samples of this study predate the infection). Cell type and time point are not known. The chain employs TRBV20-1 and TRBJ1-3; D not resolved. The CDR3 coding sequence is TGCAGTGCTTTCGATGATCAGGTCTCTGGAAACACCATATATTTT. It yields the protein CSAFDDQVSGNTIYF.